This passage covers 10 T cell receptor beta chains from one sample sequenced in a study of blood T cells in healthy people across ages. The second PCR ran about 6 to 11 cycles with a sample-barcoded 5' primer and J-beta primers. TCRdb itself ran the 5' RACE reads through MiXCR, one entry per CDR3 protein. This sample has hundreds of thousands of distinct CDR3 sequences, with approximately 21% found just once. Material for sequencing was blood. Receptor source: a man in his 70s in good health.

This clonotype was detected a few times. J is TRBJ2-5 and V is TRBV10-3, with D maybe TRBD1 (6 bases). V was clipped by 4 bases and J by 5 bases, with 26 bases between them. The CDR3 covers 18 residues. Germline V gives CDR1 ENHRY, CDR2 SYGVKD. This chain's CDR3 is CAISGGSSGQPYTETQYF. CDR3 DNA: TGTGCCATCAGTGGCGGATCGAGCGGACAGCCGTATACGGAGACCCAGTACTTC.

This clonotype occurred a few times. Here the CDR3 DNA reads TGTGCCAGCAGCGACAACGAAGGGACGGCCACTTCCTATGGCTACACCTTC. It translates to CASSDNEGTATSYGYTF. The V call is TRBV9, the J call TRBJ1-2, with D perhaps matching TRBD1 (5 bases). The germline CDR1 and CDR2 sequences are SGDLS and YYNGEE. Between the trimmed V and J ends, which lost 3 bases and 4 bases, there was a span of 22 bases. The CDR3 length is 17 residues.

The CDR3 DNA reads TGTGCCAGCAGCTTCGCGCCGAAGAACTATGGCTACACCTTC. The encoded protein is CASSFAPKNYGYTF. The chain carries TRBV11-2 and TRBJ1-2; D remains ambiguous. The germline gives CDR1 SGHAT, CDR2 FQNNGV. V lost 3 bases, J lost 2 bases, and 10 bases lay in between. This CDR3 region has 14 residues.

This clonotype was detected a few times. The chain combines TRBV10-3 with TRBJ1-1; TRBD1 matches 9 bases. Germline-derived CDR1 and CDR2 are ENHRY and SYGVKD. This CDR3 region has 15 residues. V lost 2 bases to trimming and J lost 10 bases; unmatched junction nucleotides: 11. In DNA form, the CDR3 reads TGTGCCATCAGTGAGCCTCTGGACAGGGGAGGAGTAGCTTTCTTT. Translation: CAISEPLDRGGVAFF.

The CDR3 sequence: CASSLDRESTGELFF. The CDR3 DNA reads as TGTGCCAGCAGCTTGGACAGGGAGAGCACCGGGGAGCTGTTTTTT. The genes are TRBV7-9 and TRBJ2-2; TRBD1 matches 8 bases. Germline V lookup: CDR1 SEHNR, CDR2 FQNEAQ (reference sequence). The CDR3 has 15 residues. Trimming took 3 bases from V and 4 from J; bases not matched to a gene: 4.

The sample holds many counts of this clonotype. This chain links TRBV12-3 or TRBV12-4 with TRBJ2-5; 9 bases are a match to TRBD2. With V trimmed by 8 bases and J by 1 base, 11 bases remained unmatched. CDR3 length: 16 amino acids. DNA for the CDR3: TGTGCCAGCCGCGGGGGGGCCATAACGGCCCAAGAGACCCAGTACTTC. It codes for CASRGGAITAQETQYF.

The CDR3, as DNA: TGTGCCAGCAGTTTCGCTACAGGTGGTATGGAGACCCAGTACTTC. It specifies CASSFATGGMETQYF. J is TRBJ2-5 and V is TRBV12-3 or TRBV12-4, with D maybe TRBD1 (5 bases). This CDR3 is 15 amino acids long. V lost 3 bases and J lost 5, with 16 bases in between.

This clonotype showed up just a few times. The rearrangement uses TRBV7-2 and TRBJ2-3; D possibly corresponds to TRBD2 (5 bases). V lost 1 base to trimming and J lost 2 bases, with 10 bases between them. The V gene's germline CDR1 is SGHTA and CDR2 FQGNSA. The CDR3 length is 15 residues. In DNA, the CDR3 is TGTGCCAGCAGCTTAGTGAGCGGACCCACAGATACGCAGTATTTT. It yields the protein CASSLVSGPTDTQYF. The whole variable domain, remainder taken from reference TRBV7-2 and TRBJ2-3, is GAGVSQSPSNKVTEKGKDVELRCDPISGHTALYWYRQSLGQGLEFLIYFQGNSAPDKSGLPSDRFSAERTGGSVSTLTIQRTQQEDSAVYLCASSLVSGPTDTQYFGPGTRLTVL.

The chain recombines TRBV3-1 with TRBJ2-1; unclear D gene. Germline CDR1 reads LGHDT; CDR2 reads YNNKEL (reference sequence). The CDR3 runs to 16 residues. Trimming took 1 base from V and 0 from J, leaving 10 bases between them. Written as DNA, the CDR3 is TGTGCCAGCAGCCAAGGATGGGTTCCCTCCTACAATGAGCAGTTCTTC. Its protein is CASSQGWVPSYNEQFF.

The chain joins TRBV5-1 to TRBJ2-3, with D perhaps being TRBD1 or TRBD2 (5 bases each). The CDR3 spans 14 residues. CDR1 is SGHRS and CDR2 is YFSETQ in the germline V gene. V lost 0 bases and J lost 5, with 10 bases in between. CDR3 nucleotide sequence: TGCGCCAGCAGCTTGGATGAGGGGCGAGATACGCAGTATTTT. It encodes CASSLDEGRDTQYF.